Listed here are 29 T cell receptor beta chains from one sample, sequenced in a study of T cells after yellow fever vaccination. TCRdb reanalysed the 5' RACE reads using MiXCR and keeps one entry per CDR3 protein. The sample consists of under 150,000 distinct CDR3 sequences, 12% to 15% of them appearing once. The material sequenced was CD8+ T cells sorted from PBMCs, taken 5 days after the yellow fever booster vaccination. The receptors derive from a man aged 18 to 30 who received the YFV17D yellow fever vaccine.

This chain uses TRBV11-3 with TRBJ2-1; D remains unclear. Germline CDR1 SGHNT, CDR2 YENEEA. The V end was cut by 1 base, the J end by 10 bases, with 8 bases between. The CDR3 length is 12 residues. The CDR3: CASSLGLGEQFF. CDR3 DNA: TGTGCCAGCAGCTTAGGTTTGGGAGAGCAGTTCTTC.

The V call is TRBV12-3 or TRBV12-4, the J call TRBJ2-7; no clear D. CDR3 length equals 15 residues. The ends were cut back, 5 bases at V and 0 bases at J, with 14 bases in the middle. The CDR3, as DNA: TGTGCCAGCAGTCAGACCGTTTCGGGCTCCTACGAGCAGTACGTC. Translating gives CASSQTVSGSYEQYV.

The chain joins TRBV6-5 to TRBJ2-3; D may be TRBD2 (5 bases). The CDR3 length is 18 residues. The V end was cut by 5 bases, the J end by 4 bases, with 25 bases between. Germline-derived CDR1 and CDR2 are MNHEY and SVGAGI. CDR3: CASSTRWERAPGADTQYF. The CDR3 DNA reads TGTGCCAGCAGTACCCGGTGGGAGAGGGCCCCAGGTGCAGATACGCAGTATTTT.

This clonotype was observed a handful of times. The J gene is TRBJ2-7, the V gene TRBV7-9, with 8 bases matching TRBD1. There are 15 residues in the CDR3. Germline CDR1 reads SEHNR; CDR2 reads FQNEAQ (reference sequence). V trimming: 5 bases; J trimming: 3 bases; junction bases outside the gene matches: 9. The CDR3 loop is CASSANGQGRYEQYF. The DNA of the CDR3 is TGTGCCAGCAGCGCCAACGGACAGGGACGCTACGAGCAGTACTTC.

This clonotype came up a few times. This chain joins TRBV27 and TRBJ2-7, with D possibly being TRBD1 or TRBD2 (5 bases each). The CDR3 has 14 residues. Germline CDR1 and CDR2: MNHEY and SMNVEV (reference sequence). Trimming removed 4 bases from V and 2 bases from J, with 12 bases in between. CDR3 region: CASSSGQRTYEQYF. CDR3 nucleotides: TGTGCCAGCAGTTCAGGGCAGCGGACCTACGAGCAGTACTTC.

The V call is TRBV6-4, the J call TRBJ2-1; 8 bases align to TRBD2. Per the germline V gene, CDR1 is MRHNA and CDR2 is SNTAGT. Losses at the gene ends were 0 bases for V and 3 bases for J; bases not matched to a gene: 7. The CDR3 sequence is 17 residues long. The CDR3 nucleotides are TGTGCCAGCAGTGACTCAAGCGGGCGGGGGGACTACAATGAGCAGTTCTTC. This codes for CASSDSSGRGDYNEQFF.

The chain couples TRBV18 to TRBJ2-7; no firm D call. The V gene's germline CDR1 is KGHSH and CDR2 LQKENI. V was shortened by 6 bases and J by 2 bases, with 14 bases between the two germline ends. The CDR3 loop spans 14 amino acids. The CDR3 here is CASSLGSGAYEQYV. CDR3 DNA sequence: TGTGCCAGCTCCCTGGGGTCTGGGGCCTACGAGCAGTACGTC.

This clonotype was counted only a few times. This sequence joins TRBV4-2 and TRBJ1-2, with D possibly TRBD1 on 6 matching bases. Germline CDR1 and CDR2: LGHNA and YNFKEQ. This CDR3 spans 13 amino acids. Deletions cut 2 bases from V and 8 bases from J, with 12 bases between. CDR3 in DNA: TGTGCCAGCAGCCAACCAGGGGCATGGGGCTACACCTTC. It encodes CASSQPGAWGYTF.

In DNA, the CDR3 is TGCGCCAGCAGCCGCGGGGACAGGGTCTCTTCACCCCTCCACTTT. Translation: CASSRGDRVSSPLHF. J is TRBJ1-6 and V is TRBV4-3; TRBD1 matches at 9 bases. The CDR3 runs 15 residues. From germline, CDR1 is LGHNA and CDR2 YSLEER. Losses at the gene ends were 4 bases for V and 9 bases for J; bases not matched to a gene: 7.

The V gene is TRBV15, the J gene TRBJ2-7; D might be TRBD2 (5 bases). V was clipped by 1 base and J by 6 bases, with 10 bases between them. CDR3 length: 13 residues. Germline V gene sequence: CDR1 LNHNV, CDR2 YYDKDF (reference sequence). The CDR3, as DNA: TGTGCCACCAGCAGAGGAGACTACGGCGAGCAGTACTTC. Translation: CATSRGDYGEQYF.

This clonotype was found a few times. The CDR3 DNA sequence: TGTGCCATTTCCTCAGGGTATAGCAATCAGCCCCAGCATTTT. Amino acids: CAISSGYSNQPQHF. This chain uses TRBV6-2 or TRBV6-3 with TRBJ1-5; tentatively, D is TRBD1 (5 bases). With 10 bases removed from V and 0 bases from J, the gap between germline ends came to 13 bases. This CDR3 has 14 residues. The germline V gene has CDR1 MNHEY and CDR2 SVGEGT.

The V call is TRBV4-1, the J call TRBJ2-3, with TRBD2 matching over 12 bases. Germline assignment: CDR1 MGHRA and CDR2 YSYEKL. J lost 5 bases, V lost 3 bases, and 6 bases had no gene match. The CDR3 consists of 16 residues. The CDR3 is CASSQPSGGAGDTQYF. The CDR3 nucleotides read TGCGCCAGCAGCCAGCCTAGCGGGGGGGCCGGAGATACGCAGTATTTT.

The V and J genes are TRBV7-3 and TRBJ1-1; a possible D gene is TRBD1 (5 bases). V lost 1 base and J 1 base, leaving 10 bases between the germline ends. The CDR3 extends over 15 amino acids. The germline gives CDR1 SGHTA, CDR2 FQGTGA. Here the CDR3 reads CASSLNAGPNTEAFF. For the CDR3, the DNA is TGTGCCAGCAGCTTAAACGCAGGGCCGAACACTGAAGCTTTCTTT. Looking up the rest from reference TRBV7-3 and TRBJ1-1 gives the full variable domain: GAGVSQTPSNKVTEKGKYVELRCDPISGHTALYWYRQSLGQGPEFLIYFQGTGAADDSGLPNDRFFAVRPEGSVSTLKIQRTERGDSAVYLCASSLNAGPNTEAFFGQGTRLTVV.

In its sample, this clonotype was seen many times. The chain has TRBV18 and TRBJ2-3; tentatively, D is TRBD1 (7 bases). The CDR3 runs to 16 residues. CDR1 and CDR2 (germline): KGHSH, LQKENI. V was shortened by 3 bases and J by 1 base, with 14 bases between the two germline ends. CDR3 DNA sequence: TGTGCCAGCTCACCGCGGGCGGGACAGCGCACAGATACGCAGTATTTT. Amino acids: CASSPRAGQRTDTQYF.

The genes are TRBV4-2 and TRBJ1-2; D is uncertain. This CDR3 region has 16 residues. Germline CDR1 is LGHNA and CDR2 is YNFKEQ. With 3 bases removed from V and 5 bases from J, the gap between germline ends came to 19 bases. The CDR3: CASSQIQRPPVYGYTF. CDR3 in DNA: TGTGCCAGCAGCCAGATTCAAAGGCCCCCAGTTTATGGCTACACCTTC.

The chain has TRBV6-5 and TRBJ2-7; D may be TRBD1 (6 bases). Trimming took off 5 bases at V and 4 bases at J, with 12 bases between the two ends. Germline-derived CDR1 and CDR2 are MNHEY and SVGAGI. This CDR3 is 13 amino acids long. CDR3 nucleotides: TGTGCCAGCAGTATGGCCACAGGGTACGAGCAGTACGTC. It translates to CASSMATGYEQYV.

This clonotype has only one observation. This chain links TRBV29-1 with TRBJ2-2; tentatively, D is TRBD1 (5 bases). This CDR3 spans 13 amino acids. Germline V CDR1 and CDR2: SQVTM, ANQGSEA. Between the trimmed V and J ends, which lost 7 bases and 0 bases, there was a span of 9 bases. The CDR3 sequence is CSARTPNTGELFF. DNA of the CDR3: TGCAGCGCTAGGACACCGAACACCGGGGAGCTGTTTTTT.

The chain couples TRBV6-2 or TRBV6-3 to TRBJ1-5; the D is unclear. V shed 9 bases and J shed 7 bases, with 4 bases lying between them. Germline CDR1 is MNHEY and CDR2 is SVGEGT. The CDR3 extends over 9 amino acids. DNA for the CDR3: TGTGCCAGTGGGCAGCCCCAGCATTTT. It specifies CASGQPQHF.

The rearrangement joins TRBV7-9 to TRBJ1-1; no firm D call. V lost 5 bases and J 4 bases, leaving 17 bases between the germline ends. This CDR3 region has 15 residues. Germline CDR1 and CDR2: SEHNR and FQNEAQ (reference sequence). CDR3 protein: CASSPPGRAGTEAFF. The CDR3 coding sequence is TGTGCCAGCAGCCCCCCGGGAAGGGCGGGCACTGAAGCTTTCTTT.

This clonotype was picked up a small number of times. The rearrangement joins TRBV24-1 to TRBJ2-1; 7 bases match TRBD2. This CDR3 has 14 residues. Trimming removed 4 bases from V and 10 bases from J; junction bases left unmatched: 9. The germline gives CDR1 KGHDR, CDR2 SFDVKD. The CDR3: CATSDPGLVGEQFF. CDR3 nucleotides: TGTGCCACCAGTGACCCCGGACTAGTTGGCGAGCAGTTCTTC.

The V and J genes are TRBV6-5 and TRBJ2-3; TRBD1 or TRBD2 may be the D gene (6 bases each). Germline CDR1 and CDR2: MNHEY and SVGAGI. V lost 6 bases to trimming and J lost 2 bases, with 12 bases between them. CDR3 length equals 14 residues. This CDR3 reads CASSLEGVTDTQYF. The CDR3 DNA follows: TGTGCCAGCAGCCTGGAGGGGGTCACAGATACGCAGTATTTT.

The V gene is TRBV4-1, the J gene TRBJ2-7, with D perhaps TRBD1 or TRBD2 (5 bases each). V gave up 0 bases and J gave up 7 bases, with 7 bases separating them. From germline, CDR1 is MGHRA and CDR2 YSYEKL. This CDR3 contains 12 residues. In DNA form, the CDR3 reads TGCGCCAGCAGCCAAGACTGGGGGGAGCAGTACTTC. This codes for CASSQDWGEQYF.

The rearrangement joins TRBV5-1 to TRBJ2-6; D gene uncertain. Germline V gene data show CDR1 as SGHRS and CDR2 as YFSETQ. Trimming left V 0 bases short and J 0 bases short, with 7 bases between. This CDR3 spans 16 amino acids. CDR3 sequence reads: CASSLGSVSGANVLTF. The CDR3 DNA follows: TGCGCCAGCAGCTTGGGGTCCGTCTCTGGGGCCAACGTCCTGACTTTC.

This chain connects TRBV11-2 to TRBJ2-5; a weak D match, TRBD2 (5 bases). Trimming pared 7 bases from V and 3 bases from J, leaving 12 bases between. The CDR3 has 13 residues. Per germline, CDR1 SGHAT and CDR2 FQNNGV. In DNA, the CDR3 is TGTGCCAGCACCACTCTCGGGGAAGAGACCCAGTACTTC. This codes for CASTTLGEETQYF.

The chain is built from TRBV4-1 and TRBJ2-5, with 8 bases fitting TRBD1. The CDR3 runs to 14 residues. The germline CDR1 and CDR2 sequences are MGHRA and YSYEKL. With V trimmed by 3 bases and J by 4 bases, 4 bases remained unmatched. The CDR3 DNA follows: TGCGCCAGCAGCCAGACAGGGGAGAGAGAGACCCAGTACTTC. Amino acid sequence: CASSQTGERETQYF.

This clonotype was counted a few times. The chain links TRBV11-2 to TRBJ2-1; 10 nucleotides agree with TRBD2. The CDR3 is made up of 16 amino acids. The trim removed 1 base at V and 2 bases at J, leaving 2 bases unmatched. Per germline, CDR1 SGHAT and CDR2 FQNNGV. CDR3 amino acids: CASSLASGGAYNEQFF. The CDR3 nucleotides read TGTGCCAGCAGCTTAGCGAGCGGGGGGGCCTACAATGAGCAGTTCTTC.

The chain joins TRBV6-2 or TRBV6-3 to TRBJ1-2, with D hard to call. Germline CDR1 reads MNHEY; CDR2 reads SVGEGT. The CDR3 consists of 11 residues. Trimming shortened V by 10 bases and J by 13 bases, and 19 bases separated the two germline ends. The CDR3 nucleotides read TGTGCCACCACCTGGGGTCAGGTCTCCACCTTC. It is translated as CATTWGQVSTF.

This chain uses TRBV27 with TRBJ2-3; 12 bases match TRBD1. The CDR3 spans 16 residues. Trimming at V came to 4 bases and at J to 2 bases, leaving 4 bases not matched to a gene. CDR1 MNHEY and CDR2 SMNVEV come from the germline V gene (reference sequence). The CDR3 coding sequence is TGTGCCAGCAGTTCTGGGACAGGGGGCGACACAGATACGCAGTATTTT. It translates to CASSSGTGGDTDTQYF.

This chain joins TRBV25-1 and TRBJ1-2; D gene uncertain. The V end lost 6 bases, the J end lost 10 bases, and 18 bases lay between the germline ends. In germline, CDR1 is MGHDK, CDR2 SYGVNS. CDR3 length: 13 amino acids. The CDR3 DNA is TGTGCCAGCAGAGGTGGGAGCGAATATACCTACACCTTC. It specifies CASRGGSEYTYTF.